This entry lists 31 T cell receptor beta chains sequenced from one sample in a study of cytomegalovirus exposure and HLA in healthy donors. PCR amplification relied on 60 Vbeta primers (plus 13 Jbeta primers). Clones were read by immunoSEQ multiplex PCR, and TCRdb kept only the in-frame ones, dropping some. The sample contains 100,000 to 150,000 clones, more than 70% of which appear only once. Sequenced sample: PBMCs. These receptors all stem from a woman in her fifties or sixties in good health and CMV-seronegative.

This chain uses TRBV5-1 with TRBJ2-2; possibly TRBD1 for D (6 bases). The CDR3 runs 16 residues. Germline loops: CDR1 SGHRS, CDR2 YFSETQ. V was shortened by 3 bases and J by 2 bases, with 14 bases between the two germline ends. The CDR3 DNA reads TGCGCCAGCAGCTCATACACAGGGAGAAACACCGGGGAGCTGTTTTTT. Its protein product is CASSSYTGRNTGELFF.

CDR3 protein: CASKMDRSENQPQHF. CDR3 coding DNA: TGTGCCAGCAAAATGGACAGATCAGAAAATCAGCCCCAGCATTTT. The chain recombines TRBV6-1 with TRBJ1-5, with TRBD1 as a possible D gene (6 bases). Trimming cost V 7 bases and J 4 bases, with 17 bases left between them. The CDR3 runs to 15 residues. In germline, CDR1 is MNHNS, CDR2 SASEGT.

The J gene is TRBJ2-5, the V gene TRBV14; 9 bases map to TRBD1. The CDR3 contains 16 residues. CDR1 and CDR2 from the germline V gene are SGHDN and FVKESK. Losses at the gene ends were 1 base for V and 2 bases for J; bases not matched to a gene: 5. The CDR3 here is CASSQVGTGLQETQYF. The DNA for the CDR3 is TGTGCCAGCAGCCAAGTCGGGACAGGGCTTCAAGAGACCCAGTACTTC.

This rearrangement joins TRBV6-1 to TRBJ1-6, with D possibly matching TRBD1 (6 bases). Germline V gives CDR1 MNHNS, CDR2 SASEGT. The CDR3 extends over 15 amino acids. V shed 8 bases and J shed 9 bases, with 20 bases lying between them. This chain's CDR3 is CASGGGQAAGSPLHF. The CDR3 DNA sequence: TGTGCCAGCGGGGGGGGGCAGGCCGCAGGTTCACCCCTCCACTTT.

There are a few counts of this clone. The chain uses TRBV7-9 and TRBJ2-3, with D maybe TRBD2 (5 bases). In germline, CDR1 is SEHNR, CDR2 FQNEAQ (reference sequence). V lost 1 base to trimming and J lost 13 bases, with 15 bases between them. CDR3 size: 13 residues. CDR3 residues: CASSLDPVPGEYF. Here the CDR3 DNA reads TGTGCCAGCAGCTTAGATCCGGTTCCCGGGGAGTATTTT.

The chain combines TRBV5-1 with TRBJ2-2, with 10 bases that match TRBD1. Trimming removed 0 bases from V and 5 bases from J; junction bases left unmatched: 4. Germline V gives CDR1 SGHRS, CDR2 YFSETQ. This CDR3 spans 16 amino acids. CDR3 sequence reads: CASSLGQGAVTGELFF. The CDR3 nucleotides are TGCGCCAGCAGCTTGGGACAGGGGGCTGTAACCGGGGAGCTGTTTTTT.

The chain links TRBV5-1 to TRBJ2-7, with 9 positions matching TRBD2. V dropped 1 base and J dropped 5; count of bases not matched to a gene: 13. Germline-derived CDR1 and CDR2 are SGHRS and YFSETQ. This CDR3 is 17 amino acids long. Written as DNA, the CDR3 is TGCGCCAGCAGCTTGTTGGTAGCGGGGGACGGGATTAACGAGCAGTACTTC. It encodes CASSLLVAGDGINEQYF.

The CDR3 spells CASSLKPGQGPTEAFF. The CDR3, as DNA: TGTGCCAGCAGCTTAAAGCCGGGACAGGGTCCCACTGAAGCTTTCTTT. The chain combines TRBV7-2 with TRBJ1-1; 9 bases are shared with TRBD1. Germline V CDR1 and CDR2: SGHTA, FQGNSA. The CDR3 extends over 16 amino acids. J gave up 4 bases and V 2 bases, and 8 bases lay outside the gene matches.

This clone appeared a single time. The chain employs TRBV12-5 and TRBJ2-1, with D possibly TRBD1 on 6 matching bases. The CDR3 runs to 11 residues. V lost 5 bases and J lost 10, with 9 bases in between. The germline V gene has CDR1 LGHNT and CDR2 FRNRAP. The chain's CDR3 is CASGTTGEQFF. The CDR3 region has the DNA TGTGCTAGTGGTACTACAGGGGAGCAGTTCTTC.

This chain uses TRBV6-5 with TRBJ1-2; 9 bases map to TRBD1. This CDR3 has 15 residues. Germline V gene lookup returns CDR1 MNHEY and CDR2 SVGAGI. J lost 4 bases, V lost 2 bases, and 5 bases had no gene match. CDR3 DNA: TGTGCCAGCAGTTACGGGACAGGGACGGCCTATGGCTACACCTTC. Translated, it gives CASSYGTGTAYGYTF.

This clone was observed a few times. The chain links TRBV27 to TRBJ2-7; 8 bases line up with TRBD1. This CDR3 comprises 14 residues. Germline CDR1 MNHEY, CDR2 SMNVEV (reference sequence). V was pared by 7 bases and J by 0 bases, with 5 bases of the junction left unmatched. The DNA for the CDR3 is TGTGCCAGCACTCGGGACAGGAGCTCCTACGAGCAGTACTTC. Translated, it gives CASTRDRSSYEQYF.

This chain's CDR3 is CASKLDSSGNTIYF. The CDR3 DNA reads TGTGCCAGCAAACTGGACAGTTCTGGAAACACCATATATTTT. The rearrangement uses TRBV7-6 and TRBJ1-3; the D gene is possibly TRBD1 (6 bases). The V end was cut by 7 bases, the J end by 1 base, with 11 bases between. Germline V gene sequence: CDR1 SGHVS, CDR2 FNYEAQ. The CDR3 is made up of 14 amino acids.

This rearrangement joins TRBV6-1 to TRBJ2-7; TRBD2 aligns across 7 bases. Per the germline V gene, CDR1 is MNHNS and CDR2 is SASEGT. Germline trimming cut 3 bases from V and 0 bases from J; bases unmatched to any gene: 5. CDR3 length equals 15 residues. CDR3 bases: TGTGCCAGCAGTGAGGGAGGGGCCCTCTCCTACGAGCAGTACTTC. Translated, it gives CASSEGGALSYEQYF.

CDR3 nucleotides: TGTGCCAGCAGTGACCCAGGGGGCGGGGAGACCCAGTACTTC. It codes for CASSDPGGGETQYF. The chain links TRBV25-1 to TRBJ2-5, with 8 bases fitting TRBD1. V dropped 3 bases and J dropped 5; count of bases not matched to a gene: 5. Germline V CDR1 and CDR2: MGHDK, SYGVNS. This CDR3 is 14 amino acids long.

The rearrangement links TRBV28 to TRBJ2-1; 7 bases are shared with TRBD2. From germline, CDR1 is MDHEN and CDR2 SYDVKM. CDR3 size: 16 residues. Trimming cost V 6 bases and J 2 bases; bases outside gene matches: 10. The CDR3 protein is CASRSTTSSAYNEQFF. The CDR3 DNA reads as TGTGCCAGCAGATCCACGACTAGCTCTGCCTACAATGAGCAGTTCTTC.

The rearrangement joins TRBV6-1 to TRBJ1-5; a weak D match, TRBD1 (6 bases). Germline-derived CDR1 and CDR2 are MNHNS and SASEGT. There are 15 residues in the CDR3. The ends were cut back, 7 bases at V and 5 bases at J, with 18 bases in the middle. The CDR3 here is CASIGPGGDYQPQHF. For the CDR3, the DNA is TGTGCCAGCATCGGTCCGGGGGGCGATTATCAGCCCCAGCATTTT.

Details on this clone: This sample includes further DNA sequences coding for the same CDR3. The rearrangement joins TRBV10-2 to TRBJ1-5, with D perhaps TRBD1 (6 bases). This CDR3 spans 16 amino acids. V lost 4 bases and J lost 1, with 14 bases in between. The germline CDR1 and CDR2 sequences are WSHSY and SAAADI. The CDR3 nucleotides read TGCGCCAGCAGTGGGAGGAGGACAGAGAGCAATCAGCCCCAGCATTTT. Amino acids: CASSGRRTESNQPQHF.

The gene calls are TRBV13 and TRBJ1-2; TRBD1 matches at 7 bases. The V gene end was trimmed by 5 bases and the J gene end by 3 bases; junction bases not matched to a gene: 6. The length of the CDR3 is 14 residues. Germline-derived CDR1 and CDR2 are PRHDT and FYEKMQ (reference sequence). CDR3 DNA sequence: TGTGCCAGCAGCCGCGACAGGGTGGACTATGGCTACACCTTC. It yields the protein CASSRDRVDYGYTF.

The J gene is TRBJ2-3, the V gene TRBV5-1; 9 bases agree with TRBD2. Germline CDR1 SGHRS, CDR2 YFSETQ. The CDR3 is 16 residues long. Trimming at V came to 0 bases and at J to 5 bases, leaving 7 bases not matched to a gene. CDR3 protein: CASSLASGRMGDTQYF. The CDR3 coding sequence is TGCGCCAGCAGCTTGGCCAGCGGGAGGATGGGAGATACGCAGTATTTT. Complete variable domain (other parts from reference TRBV5-1 and TRBJ2-3): KAGVTQTPRYLIKTRGQQVTLSCSPISGHRSVSWYQQTPGQGLQFLFEYFSETQRNKGNFPGRFSGRQFSNSRSEMNVSTLELGDSALYLCASSLASGRMGDTQYFGPGTRLTVL.

The rearrangement uses TRBV18 and TRBJ2-3, with a possible D match to TRBD1 (5 bases). Germline-derived CDR1 and CDR2 are KGHSH and LQKENI. Deletions cut 6 bases from V and 3 bases from J, with 7 bases between. The CDR3 is 12 amino acids. CDR3 amino acids: CASSRQTDTQYF. The CDR3 bases are TGTGCCAGCTCCCGACAGACAGATACGCAGTATTTT.

The rearrangement links TRBV9 to TRBJ2-1, with 8 positions matching TRBD2. The V and J ends lost 2 bases and 11 bases, in that order; junction bases with no gene match: 12. CDR3 size: 15 residues. Germline V gene lookup returns CDR1 SGDLS and CDR2 YYNGEE. CDR3: CASSVSGGSDEKQFF. In nucleotides, the CDR3 is TGTGCCAGCAGCGTTTCGGGGGGGTCCGATGAGAAGCAGTTCTTC.

This chain connects TRBV6-5 to TRBJ2-3, with 10 bases fitting TRBD1. V lost 6 bases and J lost 2; bases outside the gene matches: 5. CDR3 length: 15 residues. Looked up from germline, CDR1 is MNHEY and CDR2 is SVGAGI. The DNA for the CDR3 is TGTGCCAGCAGATTCGGGACAGGGGTCACAGATACGCAGTATTTT. Its protein product is CASRFGTGVTDTQYF.

This clone came up once. This rearrangement joins TRBV7-2 to TRBJ2-3, with D maybe TRBD2 (6 bases). Trimming left V 2 bases short and J 7 bases short, with 19 bases between. The germline V gene has CDR1 SGHTA and CDR2 FQGNSA. The CDR3 sequence is 16 residues long. CDR3 nucleotide sequence: TGTGCCAGCAGCTTATCCCACACCGGGGGTGAAAATACGCAGTATTTT. This gives the protein CASSLSHTGGENTQYF.

This clone has a single count. In the same sample, other DNA sequences code for this CDR3. CDR3 loop: CASSQNEKLFF. The DNA for the CDR3 is TGTGCCAGCAGTCAGAATGAAAAACTGTTTTTT. The V gene is TRBV28, the J gene TRBJ1-4; no clear D. The CDR3 covers 11 residues. Germline CDR1 and CDR2: MDHEN and SYDVKM. V was shortened by 5 bases and J by 5 bases, with 3 bases between the two germline ends.

Worth noting for this clone: The junction does not match germline at one end; this may be a read error. The V and J genes are TRBV27 and TRBJ2-2; 7 bases match TRBD1. Germline V gene sequence: CDR1 MNHEY, CDR2 SMNVEV (reference sequence). The CDR3 covers 14 residues. The CDR3 coding sequence is TGTGCCAGCAGTTTGACAGGGAACGCCGGGGAGCTGTTTTTT. As protein: CASSLTGNAGELFF.

J is TRBJ1-1 and V is TRBV5-6; TRBD1 aligns across 8 bases. CDR3 length: 17 residues. From germline, CDR1 is SGHDT and CDR2 YYEEEE. V lost 3 bases, J lost 0 bases, and 10 bases stayed unmatched. CDR3 DNA: TGTGCCAGCAGCTCCGGACAGGGTGGCCCTTTGAACACTGAAGCTTTCTTT. Translating it yields CASSSGQGGPLNTEAFF.

This chain links TRBV9 with TRBJ2-1, with 7 bases that match TRBD2. After removal of 1 base from V and 5 bases from J, the junction contained 12 bases not matched to a gene. The CDR3 is 17 residues long. The germline V gene encodes CDR1 SGDLS and CDR2 YYNGEE. CDR3 residues: CASSVTHQPGGDNEQFF. In nucleotides, the CDR3 is TGTGCCAGCAGCGTAACCCATCAGCCGGGGGGAGACAATGAGCAGTTCTTC. The variable domain in full, completed from reference TRBV9 and TRBJ2-1, reads DSGVTQTPKHLITATGQRVTLRCSPRSGDLSVYWYQQSLDQGLQFLIQYYNGEERAKGNILERFSAQQFPDLHSELNLSSLELGDSALYFCASSVTHQPGGDNEQFFGPGTRLTVL.

The chain carries TRBV28 and TRBJ1-3, with 7 nucleotides matching TRBD1. The CDR3 totals 14 residues. Trimming took 6 bases from V and 0 from J; bases not matched to a gene: 2. Germline CDR1 MDHEN, CDR2 SYDVKM. CDR3 nucleotides: TGTGCCAGCAGGGACAGGCTCTCTGGAAACACCATATATTTT. It encodes CASRDRLSGNTIYF.

The chain uses TRBV28 and TRBJ2-7; weak D call: TRBD2 (5 bases). This CDR3 comprises 12 residues. Between the trimmed V and J ends, which lost 5 bases and 6 bases, there was a span of 11 bases. Germline values: CDR1 MDHEN, CDR2 SYDVKM. The CDR3 DNA reads TGTGCCAGCAGTCCACTAAGCGGCGAGCAGTACTTC. This gives the protein CASSPLSGEQYF.

This clone came up a few times. The chain uses TRBV5-4 and TRBJ2-5; 8 bases map to TRBD2. V shed 1 base and J 4 bases; nucleotides not matched to a gene: 9. CDR3 length: 16 residues. Germline V gene lookup returns CDR1 SGHNT and CDR2 YYREEE (reference sequence). Here the CDR3 reads CASSLKSGGALETQYF. Here the CDR3 DNA reads TGTGCCAGCAGCTTGAAGTCCGGGGGGGCCCTAGAGACCCAGTACTTC.

The CDR3: CASSTGSGANVLTF. In nucleotides, the CDR3 is TGTGCCAGCAGTACAGGCTCTGGGGCCAACGTCCTGACTTTC. The V and J genes are TRBV6-5 and TRBJ2-6; possibly TRBD1 for D (5 bases). Germline values: CDR1 MNHEY, CDR2 SVGAGI. The CDR3 has 14 amino acids. Between the trimmed V and J ends, which lost 5 bases and 0 bases, there was a span of 5 bases.